This T cell receptor (beta chain) was found in a study of T cell responses to AZD1222 COVID-19 vaccine. Whole-study results and caveats: The repertoires were collected only after the peak T cell response. Spike-specific TCR breadth and depth rose after two AZD1222 doses. Unmutated variant regions reportedly attract nearly half of all spike-specific TCRs. Seropositive AZD1222 recipients at baseline numbered only five or six.

The protocol was immunoSEQ multiplex PCR, while the TCRdb copy is restricted to in-frame clones and leaves out a portion. The repertoire holds 140,000 to 150,000 clones, roughly nine tenths seen once, with around 1.5% in the top ten. Germline loops: CDR1 SGHTA, CDR2 FQGNSA. This CDR3 region has 16 residues. V dropped 2 bases and J dropped 2 bases, with 14 bases sitting between them. Points on this clone: Its target is not known.

The genes are TRBV7-2 and TRBJ2-3; D unclear. This sequence originates from an adult who received the AZD1222 COVID-19 vaccine. Here the sequenced sample was peripheral blood, taken 28 days after the second AZD1222 dose. The DNA of the CDR3 is TGTGCCAGCAGCTTATTCAGTATCAGTAACACAGATACGCAGTATTTT. It yields the protein CASSLFSISNTDTQYF.